This TCR beta chain originates from a study of identifying expanded T cells in peripheral blood. Whole-study findings and limits: Variance in clone template counts between approximately 2-week samples significantly increased with total template count across all healthy donors.

Healthy donors had no documented immune events, such as infections, while sampled. On this clone itself: No antigen is known for it.

TCRdb's table, derived via immunoSEQ multiplex PCR, lists solely in-frame clones and lacks some. The sample has about 91,000 clones, 85% to 90% seen once. The origin of this receptor is a person between 18 and 70 years old in good health. The sequenced sample was blood.

DNA of the CDR3: TGTGCCTTTAGTAACGACAGGGATCAGCCCCAGCATTTT. It is translated as CAFSNDRDQPQHF. The rearrangement uses TRBV30 and TRBJ1-5, with TRBD1 matching 7 bases. CDR1 and CDR2 (germline): GTSNPN, SVGIG (reference sequence). The ends lost 7 bases at V and 5 bases at J; junction bases unmatched: 8. The CDR3 extends over 13 amino acids. Together with reference TRBV30 and TRBJ1-5, the CDR3 gives the full variable domain: SQTIHQWPATLVQPVGSPLSLECTVEGTSNPNLYWYRQAAGRGLQLLFYSVGIGQISSEVPQNLSASRPQDRQFILSSKKLLLSDSGFYLCAFSNDRDQPQHFGDGTRLSIL.